The 14 T cell receptor beta chains below come from one sample, sequenced in a study of CD8+CD57+ T cells in acquired aplastic anemia. It was genomic DNA that served as the template for profiling TCR beta VDJ and CDR3. TCRdb reanalysed the reads using MiXCR and keeps one entry per CDR3 protein. Altogether 250,000 to 350,000 distinct CDR3 sequences are present, roughly three fifths being singletons, with the ten largest covering 6.5% to 10%. Material for sequencing was sorted CD4+, CD8+, or CD8+CD57+ T cells (not recorded which) from PBMCs. The receptors come from a human donor with severe aplastic anemia or a healthy control (not recorded which).

In this sample, this clonotype turned up many times. This sequence joins TRBV7-8 and TRBJ2-7; 12 nucleotides line up with TRBD2. Germline V gene sequence: CDR1 SGHVS, CDR2 FQNEAQ. Unmatched junction bases numbered 5, after V lost 1 base and J lost 7 bases. CDR3 size: 15 residues. CDR3 region: CASSLGLAGVGEQYF. For the CDR3, the DNA is TGTGCCAGCAGCTTAGGACTAGCGGGGGTTGGGGAGCAGTACTTC.

This rearrangement joins TRBV7-2 to TRBJ2-7, with D possibly matching TRBD1 (6 bases). The V gene lost 1 base and the J gene lost 12 bases, with 16 bases spanning the gap. This CDR3 has 13 amino acids. Germline loops: CDR1 SGHTA, CDR2 FQGNSA. This CDR3 reads CASSLELLGQMYF. The CDR3 DNA sequence: TGTGCCAGCAGCTTAGAGCTTCTTGGACAGATGTACTTC.

The V gene is TRBV6-1, the J gene TRBJ1-6; no clear D gene. CDR3 size: 15 residues. CDR1 is MNHNS, CDR2 SASEGT, per germline. The V end was cut by 3 bases, the J end by 7 bases, with 13 bases between. As DNA, the CDR3 is TGTGCCAGCAGTGAGGGCCAGGTATCGAATTCACCCCTCCACTTT. The encoded protein is CASSEGQVSNSPLHF.

This clonotype was seen ten or more times. The J gene is TRBJ2-5, the V gene TRBV7-9; D may be TRBD2 (6 bases). Germline V CDR1 and CDR2: SEHNR, FQNEAQ (reference sequence). Trimming removed 7 bases at V and 2 bases at J, with 11 bases between. This CDR3 comprises 13 residues. The DNA for the CDR3 is TGTGCCAGCACCCCGGGGGTTCAAGAGACCCAGTACTTC. Translation gives CASTPGVQETQYF.

Remarks on this clonotype: The CDR3 ends on some other residue instead of the conserved phenylalanine or tryptophan, so this is likely a read error. The genes are TRBV12-3 or TRBV12-4 and TRBJ2-2; 13 positions match TRBD2. CDR3 length equals 18 residues. Losses at the gene ends were 5 bases for V and 4 bases for J; bases not matched to a gene: 10. The CDR3 protein is CASSEVTSGGVVTGELFS. The CDR3 DNA reads TGTGCCAGCAGTGAAGTAACTAGCGGGGGGGTTGTCACCGGGGAGCTGTTTTCT.

This chain links TRBV2 with TRBJ2-7; D gene ambiguous. Per germline, CDR1 SNHLY and CDR2 FYNNEI. Trimming pared 6 bases from V and 5 bases from J, leaving 11 bases between. The length of the CDR3 is 12 residues. The CDR3 DNA reads TGTGCCAGCAGGCTAGGTGGCAACGAGCAGTACTTC. Amino acid sequence: CASRLGGNEQYF.

The rearrangement uses TRBV19 and TRBJ1-1; TRBD1 matches at 7 bases. Losses at the gene ends were 9 bases for V and 5 bases for J; bases not matched to a gene: 3. The length of the CDR3 is 11 residues. Germline V gives CDR1 LNHDA, CDR2 SQIVND (reference sequence). DNA of the CDR3: TGTGCCAGCGGGGGACAGACTGAAGCTTTCTTT. Residues: CASGGQTEAFF.

As for this clonotype: A read error may account for a junction end that differs from germline. The J gene is TRBJ2-3, the V gene TRBV7-2; D might be TRBD2 (6 bases). CDR1 and CDR2 from the germline V gene are SGHTA and FQGNSA. This CDR3 contains 15 residues. The CDR3 reads CANSLGDLSGDTQYF. CDR3 sequence (DNA): TGTGCCAACAGCTTAGGGGACTTATCGGGAGATACGCAGTATTTT.

V usage is TRBV7-8 and J usage is TRBJ1-1, with TRBD1 identical over 7 bases. This CDR3 is 15 amino acids long. Germline CDR1 and CDR2: SGHVS and FQNEAQ. The ends lost 6 bases at V and 0 bases at J; junction bases unmatched: 7. The CDR3 protein is CASRRGGYLNTEAFF. CDR3 DNA: TGTGCCAGCAGGAGAGGGGGCTATTTGAACACTGAAGCTTTCTTT. The full variable domain, in which reference TRBV7-8 and TRBJ1-1 provide the parts outside the CDR3, is GAGVSQSPRYKVAKRGQDVALRCDPISGHVSLFWYQQALGQGPEFLTYFQNEAQLDKSGLPSDRFFAERPEGSVSTLKIQRTQQEDSAVYLCASRRGGYLNTEAFFGQGTRLTVV.

CDR3 in DNA: TGTGCCACCAGTGCCCCAAAGACAGATACGCAGTATTTT. Protein product: CATSAPKTDTQYF. The rearrangement joins TRBV24-1 to TRBJ2-3; D is uncertain. From germline, CDR1 is KGHDR and CDR2 SFDVKD. This CDR3 is built from 13 residues. The V end was cut by 5 bases, the J end by 3 bases, with 8 bases between.

The sample holds a few counts of this clonotype. The rearrangement joins TRBV29-1 to TRBJ1-2, with 8 bases identical to TRBD1. There are 13 residues in the CDR3. In germline, CDR1 is SQVTM, CDR2 ANQGSEA. V dropped 7 bases and J dropped 2; count of bases not matched to a gene: 6. The chain's CDR3 is CSAVQGANYGYTF. The CDR3 nucleotides are TGCAGCGCCGTCCAGGGGGCGAACTATGGCTACACCTTC.

The rearrangement links TRBV19 to TRBJ1-4; the D is unclear. This CDR3 is built from 14 residues. CDR1 LNHDA and CDR2 SQIVND come from the germline V gene (reference sequence). The germline V and J ends were trimmed by 6 bases and 4 bases, with 12 bases remaining between them. CDR3 loop: CASRHGPINEKLFF. As DNA, the CDR3 is TGTGCCAGTAGGCATGGACCGATTAATGAAAAACTGTTTTTT.

This clonotype was seen just once. Here the CDR3 omits its conserved ending phenylalanine or tryptophan, so a read error is the likely source. The chain is built from TRBV7-2 and TRBJ2-7; D not resolved. Germline V gene data show CDR1 as SGHTA and CDR2 as FQGNSA. The V gene lost 10 bases and the J gene lost 9 bases, with 22 bases spanning the gap. The CDR3 has 13 amino acids. CDR3 in DNA: TGTGCCACCAGTGATGGGCCCTCCTACAGGCAGTACTGC. It encodes CATSDGPSYRQYC.

In regard to this clonotype: The CDR3 does not end in the conserved phenylalanine or tryptophan, so this is likely a read error. Because the CDR3's place on the DNA is in doubt, the DNA is left out and the CDR3 is given as listed by TCRdb. This chain uses TRBV2 with TRBJ2-5; TRBD1, the D gene given by the table, was not confirmed from the DNA. The CDR3 is 14 amino acids in total, end residues counted. Germline CDR1 is SNHLY and CDR2 is FYNNEI. The CDR3 protein is CASSKDRGGYTFGS.